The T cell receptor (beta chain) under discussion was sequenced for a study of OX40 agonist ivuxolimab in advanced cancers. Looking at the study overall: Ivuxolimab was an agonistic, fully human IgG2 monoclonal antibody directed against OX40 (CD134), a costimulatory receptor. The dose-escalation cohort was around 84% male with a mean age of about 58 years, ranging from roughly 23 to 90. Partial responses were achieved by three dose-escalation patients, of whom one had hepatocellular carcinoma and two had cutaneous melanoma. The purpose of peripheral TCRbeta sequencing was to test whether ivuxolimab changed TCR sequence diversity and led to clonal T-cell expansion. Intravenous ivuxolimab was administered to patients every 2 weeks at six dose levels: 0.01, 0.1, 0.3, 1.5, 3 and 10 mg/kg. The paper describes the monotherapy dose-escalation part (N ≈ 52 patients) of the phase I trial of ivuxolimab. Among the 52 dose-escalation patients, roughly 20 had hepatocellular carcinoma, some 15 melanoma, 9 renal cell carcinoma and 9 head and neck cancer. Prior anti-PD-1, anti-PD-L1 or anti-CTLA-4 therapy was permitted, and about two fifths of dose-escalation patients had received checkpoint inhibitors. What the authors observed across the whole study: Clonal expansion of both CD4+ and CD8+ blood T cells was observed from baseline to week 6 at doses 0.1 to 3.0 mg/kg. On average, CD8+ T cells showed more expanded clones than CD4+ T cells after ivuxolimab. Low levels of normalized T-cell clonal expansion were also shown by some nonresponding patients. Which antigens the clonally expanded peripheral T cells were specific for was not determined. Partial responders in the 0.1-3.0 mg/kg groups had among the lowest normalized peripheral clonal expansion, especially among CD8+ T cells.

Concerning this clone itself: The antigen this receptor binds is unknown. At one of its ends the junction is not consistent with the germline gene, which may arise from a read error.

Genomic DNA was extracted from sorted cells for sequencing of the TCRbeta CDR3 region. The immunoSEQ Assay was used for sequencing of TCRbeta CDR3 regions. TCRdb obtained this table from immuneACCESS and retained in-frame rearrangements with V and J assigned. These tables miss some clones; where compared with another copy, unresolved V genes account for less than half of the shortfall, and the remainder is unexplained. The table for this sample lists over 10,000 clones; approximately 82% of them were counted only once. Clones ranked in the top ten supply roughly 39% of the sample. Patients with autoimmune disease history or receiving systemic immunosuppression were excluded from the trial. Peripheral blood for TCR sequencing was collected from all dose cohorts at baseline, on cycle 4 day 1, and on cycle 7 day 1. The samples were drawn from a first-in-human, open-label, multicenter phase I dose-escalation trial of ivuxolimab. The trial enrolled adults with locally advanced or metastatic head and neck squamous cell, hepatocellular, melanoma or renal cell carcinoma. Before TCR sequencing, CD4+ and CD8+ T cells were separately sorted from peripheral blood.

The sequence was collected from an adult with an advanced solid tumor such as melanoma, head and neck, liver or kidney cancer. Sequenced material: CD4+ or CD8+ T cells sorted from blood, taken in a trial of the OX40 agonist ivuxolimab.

The DNA is TGTGCCGGCAGTGCGGCGGAAGTAGGGCCCTATGGCTACACCTTC. This encodes CAGSAAEVGPYGYTF. The rearranged segments are TRBV6-4 and TRBJ1-2; the D gene cannot be resolved reliably. CDR3 length: 15 amino acids, cysteine to phenylalanine. The only DNA kept is the CDR3, 45 bases in frame from the first base. Taken from the germline V gene, the CDR1 and CDR2 loops are MRHNA and SNTAGT.